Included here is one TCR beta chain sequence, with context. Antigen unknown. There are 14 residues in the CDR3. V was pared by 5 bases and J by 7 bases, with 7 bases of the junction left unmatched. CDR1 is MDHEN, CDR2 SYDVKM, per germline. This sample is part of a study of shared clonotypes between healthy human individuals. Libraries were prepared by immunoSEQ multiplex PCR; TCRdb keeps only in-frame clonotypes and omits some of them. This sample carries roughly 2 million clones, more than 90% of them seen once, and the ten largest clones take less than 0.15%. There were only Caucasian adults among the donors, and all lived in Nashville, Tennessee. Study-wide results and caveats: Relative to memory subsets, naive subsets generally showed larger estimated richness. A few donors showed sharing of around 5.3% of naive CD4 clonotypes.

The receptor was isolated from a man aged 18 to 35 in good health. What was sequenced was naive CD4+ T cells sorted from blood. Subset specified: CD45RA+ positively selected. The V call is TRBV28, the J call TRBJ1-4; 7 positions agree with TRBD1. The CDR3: CASSPQGFSEKLFF. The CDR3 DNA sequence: TGTGCCAGCAGTCCACAGGGGTTTAGTGAAAAACTGTTTTTT.